The 30 T cell receptor beta chains below were found in one sample sequenced in a study of blood T cell repertoires in COVID-19. Generated by immunoSEQ multiplex PCR, the TCRdb table keeps only in-frame clones and is missing some. The sample yields about 220,000 clones, about 88% seen once. Sequenced sample: PBMCs or T cells enriched from blood (not recorded which). These receptors came from a woman under 40 who had recovered from COVID-19.

This clone was recorded only once. The V gene is TRBV29-1, the J gene TRBJ2-7; D possibly corresponds to TRBD1 (6 bases). V gave up 1 base and J gave up 0 bases, with 13 bases separating them. The length of the CDR3 is 15 residues. Looked up from germline, CDR1 is SQVTM and CDR2 is ANQGSEA. The CDR3 protein is CSVEGSGVSSYEQYF. Written as DNA, the CDR3 is TGCAGCGTTGAAGGCTCAGGGGTTAGCTCCTACGAGCAGTACTTC.

The chain recombines TRBV5-1 with TRBJ2-6; 9 bases map to TRBD1. V lost 4 bases, J lost 3 bases, and 11 bases stayed unmatched. Germline V gives CDR1 SGHRS, CDR2 YFSETQ. This CDR3 region has 18 residues. This CDR3 reads CASSAQSQGALGANVLTF. CDR3 nucleotide sequence: TGCGCCAGCAGCGCCCAGTCACAGGGGGCGCTTGGGGCCAACGTCCTGACTTTC.

The chain employs TRBV12-3 or TRBV12-4 and TRBJ1-2; D gene unclear. V was clipped by 0 bases and J by 7 bases, with 9 bases between them. The CDR3 sequence is 13 residues long. CDR3 nucleotides: TGTGCCAGCAGTTTAGCCAGGAACGGTGGCTACACCTTC. It codes for CASSLARNGGYTF.

The chain combines TRBV27 with TRBJ1-2; 9 positions agree with TRBD1. Germline values: CDR1 MNHEY, CDR2 SMNVEV (reference sequence). The CDR3 loop spans 14 amino acids. V lost 3 bases and J lost 3; bases outside the gene matches: 2. The CDR3 sequence: CASSFRDRDYGYTF. The DNA for the CDR3 is TGTGCCAGCAGTTTTAGGGACAGGGACTATGGCTACACCTTC.

The chain recombines TRBV4-3 with TRBJ1-4; D call uncertain. This CDR3 has 14 residues. Trimming stripped 1 base from V and 8 bases from J, with 11 bases between. Germline V gene sequence: CDR1 LGHNA, CDR2 YSLEER. CDR3 sequence: CASSQVPRGEKLFF. Written as DNA, the CDR3 is TGCGCCAGCAGCCAAGTACCCCGAGGGGAAAAACTGTTTTTT.

This chain connects TRBV28 to TRBJ2-1; 9 bases line up with TRBD1. The CDR3 is 16 residues long. V shed 5 bases, J shed 8 bases, and the junction held 13 bases outside the gene matches. Germline V gene lookup returns CDR1 MDHEN and CDR2 SYDVKM. The CDR3 sequence: CASSPQGTGFSHEQFF. The CDR3 region has the DNA TGTGCCAGCAGTCCACAAGGGACAGGGTTTAGTCATGAGCAGTTCTTC.

This rearrangement joins TRBV7-9 to TRBJ1-2; 9 bases line up with TRBD1. Germline loops: CDR1 SEHNR, CDR2 FQNEAQ (reference sequence). CDR3 length equals 17 residues. V lost 5 bases, J lost 5 bases, and 15 bases stayed unmatched. CDR3 residues: CASSPHAGGGTGYGYTF. CDR3 DNA: TGTGCCAGCAGCCCTCACGCCGGTGGGGGGACAGGGTATGGCTACACCTTC.

This chain joins TRBV4-3 and TRBJ2-5; 7 positions agree with TRBD1. The CDR3 contains 18 residues. The V gene end was trimmed by 5 bases and the J gene end by 5 bases; junction bases not matched to a gene: 20. Per germline, CDR1 LGHNA and CDR2 YSLEER. CDR3 sequence reads: CASSTGTDRDLGWETQYF. The CDR3 DNA follows: TGCGCCAGCAGCACAGGGACCGACAGGGATCTGGGCTGGGAGACCCAGTACTTC.

This chain connects TRBV9 to TRBJ2-2; 13 bases are a match to TRBD2. Germline values: CDR1 SGDLS, CDR2 YYNGEE. The CDR3 is made up of 15 amino acids. Germline trimming cut 4 bases from V and 9 bases from J; bases unmatched to any gene: 6. The CDR3 loop is CASSPRGLAGRELFF. CDR3 coding DNA: TGTGCCAGCAGCCCACGGGGACTAGCGGGGCGGGAGCTGTTTTTT.

The CDR3 DNA follows: TGTGCCAGCAGCCGCTCTCAAGGGGATCAGCCCCAGCATTTT. It codes for CASSRSQGDQPQHF. The chain recombines TRBV3-1 (or the pseudogene TRBV3-2) with TRBJ1-5; possibly TRBD1 for D (5 bases). This CDR3 contains 14 residues. CDR1 LGHDT and CDR2 YNNKEL come from the germline V gene (reference sequence). The V gene lost 4 bases and the J gene lost 5 bases, with 12 bases spanning the gap.

The chain joins TRBV19 to TRBJ2-3; no reliable D call. Germline values: CDR1 LNHDA, CDR2 SQIVND (reference sequence). This CDR3 has 16 amino acids. V was cut by 3 bases and J by 0 bases, with 13 bases left in between. CDR3 residues: CASSISRTPSTDTQYF. The CDR3 region has the DNA TGTGCCAGTAGTATCTCGAGAACGCCTAGCACAGATACGCAGTATTTT.

Of note for this clone: This specimen includes other DNA sequences encoding the same CDR3. The rearrangement links TRBV7-9 to TRBJ2-1; no clear D. The CDR3 is 12 residues long. The V gene's germline CDR1 is SEHNR and CDR2 FQNEAQ (reference sequence). The germline V and J ends were trimmed by 2 bases and 6 bases, with 5 bases remaining between them. CDR3 in amino acids: CASSLSGNEQFF. In DNA form, the CDR3 reads TGTGCCAGCAGCTTATCGGGCAATGAGCAGTTCTTC.

This clone has more than one count but fewer than ten. The same CDR3 also results from other DNA sequences found in this sample. This chain uses TRBV5-1 with TRBJ1-2; 7 positions agree with TRBD1. V lost 4 bases and J lost 2; bases outside the gene matches: 5. The CDR3 is 14 residues long. The germline V gene has CDR1 SGHRS and CDR2 YFSETQ. CDR3 region: CASSTRQGNYGYTF. The DNA for the CDR3 is TGCGCCAGCAGCACCCGACAGGGAAACTATGGCTACACCTTC.

J is TRBJ1-2 and V is TRBV20-1; TRBD1 is a possible D gene (5 bases). CDR3 size: 11 residues. CDR1 DFQATT and CDR2 SNEGSKA come from the germline V gene (reference sequence). The V end was cut by 7 bases, the J end by 6 bases, with 12 bases between. The chain's CDR3 is CSVREGNGYTF. In DNA, the CDR3 is TGCAGTGTCAGGGAAGGGAATGGCTACACCTTC.

The chain uses TRBV14 and TRBJ2-2; weak D call: TRBD1 (6 bases). This CDR3 comprises 17 residues. Germline CDR1 SGHDN, CDR2 FVKESK. V was pared by 0 bases and J by 5 bases, with 16 bases between. The CDR3 DNA is TGTGCCAGCAGCCAAGAGATCTGGGGGCGAAAAACCGGGGAGCTGTTTTTT. Translated: CASSQEIWGRKTGELFF.

The V and J genes are TRBV11-3 and TRBJ2-1, with 7 bases aligning to TRBD1. The CDR3 contains 14 residues. The V gene end was trimmed by 4 bases and the J gene end by 9 bases; junction bases not matched to a gene: 9. Germline V gives CDR1 SGHNT, CDR2 YENEEA. The CDR3, as DNA: TGTGCCAGCAGCTCTGAGGGGGCAAATGGTGAGCAGTTCTTC. Translating gives CASSSEGANGEQFF.

This clone was recorded a few times. V gene TRBV6-4 combines with J gene TRBJ2-1; D is perhaps TRBD2 (6 bases). The CDR3 has 15 residues. Germline CDR1 MRHNA, CDR2 SNTAGT. The germline V and J ends were trimmed by 3 bases and 14 bases, with 23 bases remaining between them. The CDR3 loop is CASSEAPGRRDLEFF. In nucleotides, the CDR3 is TGTGCCAGCAGTGAAGCGCCGGGACGGCGGGATTTGGAGTTCTTC.

This chain links TRBV5-6 with TRBJ1-1; possibly TRBD1 for D (6 bases). V lost 4 bases, J lost 6 bases, and 13 bases lay in between. Germline loops: CDR1 SGHDT, CDR2 YYEEEE. The CDR3 is made up of 13 amino acids. CDR3 residues: CASSPGDTPEAFF. The CDR3 DNA sequence: TGTGCCAGCAGCCCCGGGGACACCCCTGAAGCTTTCTTT.

The rearrangement links TRBV4-3 to TRBJ1-1; a possible D gene is TRBD1 (6 bases). Germline CDR1 is LGHNA and CDR2 is YSLEER. Trimming pared 4 bases from V and 4 bases from J, leaving 16 bases between. The CDR3 totals 15 residues. The CDR3: CASSRIQGSGTEAFF. The CDR3 DNA reads TGCGCCAGCAGCCGCATACAGGGATCGGGCACTGAAGCTTTCTTT.

The J gene is TRBJ1-2, the V gene TRBV18, with D unresolved. The V gene's germline CDR1 is KGHSH and CDR2 LQKENI. The CDR3 is 13 residues long. V was cut by 1 base and J by 5 bases, with 8 bases left in between. Written as DNA, the CDR3 is TGTGCCAGCTCACCACTCTTCGTATATGGCTACACCTTC. This codes for CASSPLFVYGYTF.

The V gene is TRBV19, the J gene TRBJ1-5; D may be TRBD1 (6 bases). Trimming took 6 bases from V and 0 from J, leaving 21 bases between them. This CDR3 is 18 amino acids long. Per germline, CDR1 LNHDA and CDR2 SQIVND (reference sequence). The CDR3 DNA reads TGTGCCAGTAGGCGCGGGGGGCTCCTTGACCTTAGCAATCAGCCCCAGCATTTT. Amino acid sequence: CASRRGGLLDLSNQPQHF.

This clone came up once. The chain joins TRBV4-3 to TRBJ1-5; a weak D match, TRBD1 (6 bases). Trimming cost V 0 bases and J 5 bases, with 11 bases left between them. Germline V gene data show CDR1 as LGHNA and CDR2 as YSLEER. The CDR3 consists of 15 residues. The CDR3 DNA reads TGCGCCAGCAGCCAAGATATAGGGGGGGATCAGCCCCAGCATTTT. The encoded protein is CASSQDIGGDQPQHF.

The chain recombines TRBV7-3 with TRBJ1-6, with 7 positions matching TRBD1. This CDR3 contains 14 residues. Trimming removed 5 bases from V and 7 bases from J; junction bases left unmatched: 5. The germline gives CDR1 SGHTA, CDR2 FQGTGA. CDR3 in amino acids: CASSPTGRNSPLHF. The CDR3 DNA is TGTGCCAGCAGCCCGACAGGGCGAAATTCACCCCTCCACTTT. The full variable domain, completed using reference TRBV7-3 and TRBJ1-6, is GAGVSQTPSNKVTEKGKYVELRCDPISGHTALYWYRQSLGQGPEFLIYFQGTGAADDSGLPNDRFFAVRPEGSVSTLKIQRTERGDSAVYLCASSPTGRNSPLHFGNGTRLTVT.

The V gene is TRBV29-1, the J gene TRBJ1-2; 10 bases map to TRBD1. There are 14 residues in the CDR3. The germline V gene encodes CDR1 SQVTM and CDR2 ANQGSEA. The V segment lost 6 bases and the J segment 7 bases; nucleotides outside the gene matches: 11. CDR3 loop: CSVARDRGRGGYTF. The CDR3 bases are TGCAGCGTGGCCCGGGACAGGGGAAGGGGTGGCTACACCTTC.

The chain couples TRBV5-1 to TRBJ2-1; 10 nucleotides match TRBD2. CDR1 and CDR2 (germline): SGHRS, YFSETQ. The J segment lost 2 bases and the V segment lost 2 bases, leaving 4 bases of the junction unmatched. The CDR3 runs 16 residues. CDR3 nucleotide sequence: TGCGCCAGCAGCTTAGAGCGGGGGGGTACCTACAATGAGCAGTTCTTC. Translated: CASSLERGGTYNEQFF.

The chain recombines TRBV7-2 with TRBJ2-5, with TRBD2 identical over 8 bases. The germline gives CDR1 SGHTA, CDR2 FQGNSA. With 4 bases clipped from V and 0 bases from J, the junction kept 7 bases outside the gene matches. The CDR3 is 16 amino acids. The CDR3 spells CASSSQVAGYQETQYF. The CDR3 DNA reads TGTGCCAGCAGCTCCCAGGTAGCGGGGTACCAAGAGACCCAGTACTTC.

The V call is TRBV11-1, the J call TRBJ1-1, with D hard to call. V dropped 1 base and J dropped 1 base, with 10 bases sitting between them. The CDR3 has 15 residues. Germline assignment: CDR1 SGHAT and CDR2 FQDESV (reference sequence). CDR3: CASSLVGRGNTEAFF. CDR3 bases: TGTGCCAGCAGCTTAGTTGGGCGTGGGAACACTGAAGCTTTCTTT.

The chain joins TRBV7-9 to TRBJ1-1; D call uncertain. The CDR3 is made up of 12 amino acids. The V end was cut by 5 bases, the J end by 3 bases, with 7 bases between. The germline V gene encodes CDR1 SEHNR and CDR2 FQNEAQ (reference sequence). This CDR3 reads CASSRRDTEAFF. DNA of the CDR3: TGTGCCAGCAGCCGGCGGGACACTGAAGCTTTCTTT.

The chain employs TRBV9 and TRBJ2-1, with 8 positions matching TRBD2. Per germline, CDR1 SGDLS and CDR2 YYNGEE. V shed 0 bases and J 8 bases; nucleotides not matched to a gene: 7. The CDR3 consists of 15 residues. CDR3 loop: CASSVGGSGDYEQFF. In nucleotides, the CDR3 is TGTGCCAGCAGCGTAGGGGGTAGCGGGGACTATGAGCAGTTCTTC. The whole variable domain, filled in from reference TRBV9 and TRBJ2-1, reads DSGVTQTPKHLITATGQRVTLRCSPRSGDLSVYWYQQSLDQGLQFLIQYYNGEERAKGNILERFSAQQFPDLHSELNLSSLELGDSALYFCASSVGGSGDYEQFFGPGTRLTVL.

The rearrangement links TRBV4-3 to TRBJ2-1; tentative D call: TRBD1 (5 bases). Germline lookup yields CDR1 LGHNA and CDR2 YSLEER. CDR3 length: 15 residues. V lost 1 base and J 5 bases, leaving 12 bases between the germline ends. For the CDR3, the DNA is TGCGCCAGCAGCCAAGTTTGGGGCAGCAACAATGAGCAGTTCTTC. This sequence encodes CASSQVWGSNNEQFF.